The 6 T cell receptor beta chains below come from one sample, sequenced in a study of shared T cell receptors in the human thymus. The data were produced by immunoSEQ multiplex PCR, yet TCRdb's version contains in-frame clones alone and is incomplete. The sample yields roughly 700,000 clones, approximately 87% seen once. This sample was shared with a second study, whose subject was human thymus T cells.

The specimen sequenced was thymocytes. These receptors all stem from a boy under two years old with a congenital heart defect.

This chain links TRBV6-5 with TRBJ1-1; D not resolved. With 1 base removed from V and 6 bases from J, the gap between germline ends came to 9 bases. From germline, CDR1 is MNHEY and CDR2 SVGAGI. CDR3 length: 13 residues. The CDR3 here is CASSYCGPPEAFF. DNA for the CDR3: TGTGCCAGCAGTTACTGTGGGCCCCCTGAAGCTTTCTTT.

The chain recombines TRBV7-9 with TRBJ1-2, with D tentatively TRBD1 (6 bases). CDR3 size: 18 residues. Trimming shortened V by 1 base and J by 4 bases, and 22 bases separated the two germline ends. Germline V gives CDR1 SEHNR, CDR2 FQNEAQ (reference sequence). This CDR3 is CASSLGKVGQTNVYGYTF. As DNA, the CDR3 is TGTGCCAGCAGCTTAGGGAAGGTCGGACAGACGAATGTCTATGGCTACACCTTC.

This rearrangement joins TRBV6-1 to TRBJ1-5, with D possibly matching TRBD1 (5 bases). This CDR3 contains 11 residues. Trimming cost V 8 bases and J 11 bases, with 13 bases left between them. Per germline, CDR1 MNHNS and CDR2 SASEGT. The CDR3 loop is CASLGHPTQHF. The CDR3 DNA reads as TGTGCCAGCTTGGGGCATCCAACCCAGCATTTT.

The chain has TRBV10-3 and TRBJ2-3, with TRBD2 matching over 7 bases. V was pared by 3 bases and J by 1 base, with 10 bases of the junction left unmatched. This CDR3 has 17 amino acids. CDR1 is ENHRY and CDR2 is SYGVKD in the germline V gene. The CDR3, as DNA: TGTGCCATCAGTGACCCGGGGGGTACTATCTGCACAGATACGCAGTATTTT. Translating it yields CAISDPGGTICTDTQYF.

The V call is TRBV5-6, the J call TRBJ1-2, with D possibly being TRBD1 (5 bases). Germline CDR1 SGHDT, CDR2 YYEEEE. Trimming stripped 2 bases from V and 4 bases from J, with 12 bases between. The CDR3 loop spans 14 amino acids. This CDR3 is CASSFRDSVYGYTF. The CDR3 DNA reads as TGTGCCAGCAGCTTCAGGGATTCGGTCTATGGCTACACCTTC. Variable domain in full (rest from reference TRBV5-6 and TRBJ1-2): DAGVTQSPTHLIKTRGQQVTLRCSPKSGHDTVSWYQQALGQGPQFIFQYYEEEERQRGNFPDRFSGHQFPNYSSELNVNALLLGDSALYLCASSFRDSVYGYTFGSGTRLTVV.

This clone was found a few times. This sequence joins TRBV19 and TRBJ1-4; D unclear. The CDR3 sequence is 14 residues long. Trimming left V 4 bases short and J 7 bases short, with 13 bases between. CDR1 and CDR2 (germline): LNHDA, SQIVND (reference sequence). CDR3 loop: CASSRNNEGEKLFF. The CDR3 DNA reads as TGTGCCAGTAGTAGGAACAACGAGGGTGAAAAACTGTTTTTT.